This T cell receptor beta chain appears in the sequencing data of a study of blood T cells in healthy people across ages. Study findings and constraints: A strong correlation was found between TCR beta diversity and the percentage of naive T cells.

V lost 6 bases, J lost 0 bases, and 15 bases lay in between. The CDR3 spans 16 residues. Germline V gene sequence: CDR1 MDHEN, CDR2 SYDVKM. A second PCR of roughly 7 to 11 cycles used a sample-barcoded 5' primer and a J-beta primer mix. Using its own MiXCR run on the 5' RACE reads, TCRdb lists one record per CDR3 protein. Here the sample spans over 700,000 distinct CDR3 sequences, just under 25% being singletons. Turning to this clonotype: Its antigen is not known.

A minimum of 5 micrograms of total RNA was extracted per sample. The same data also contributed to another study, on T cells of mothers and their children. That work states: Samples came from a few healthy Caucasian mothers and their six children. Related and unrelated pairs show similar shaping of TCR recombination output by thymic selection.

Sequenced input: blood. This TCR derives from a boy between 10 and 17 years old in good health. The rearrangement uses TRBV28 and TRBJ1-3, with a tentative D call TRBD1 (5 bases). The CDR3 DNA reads TGTGCCAGCAGCGGGACCGTTCTTGGCTCTGGAAACACCATATATTTT. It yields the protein CASSGTVLGSGNTIYF.